This T cell receptor (beta chain) stems from a study of blood T cell repertoires in COVID-19. In germline, CDR1 is MGHDK, CDR2 SYGVNS. CDR3 length: 17 residues. Trimming shortened V by 0 bases and J by 0 bases, and 12 bases separated the two germline ends. Method: immunoSEQ multiplex PCR; TCRdb's copy keeps in-frame clones and lacks some. The sample includes about 220,000 clones, 65% to 85% of them seen just once. The genes are TRBV25-1 and TRBJ2-1, with a tentative D call TRBD2 (6 bases). The TCR sequence derives from a woman between 55 and 75 years old who had recovered from COVID-19. Sequencing used PBMCs or T cells enriched from blood (not recorded which). The CDR3 region is CASSEYRAGSSYNEQFF. DNA for the CDR3: TGTGCCAGCAGTGAATATAGGGCGGGGAGCTCCTACAATGAGCAGTTCTTC.